Reported below is one T cell receptor (beta chain). The specificity of this receptor is unknown. Base qualities are missing; no much larger clone stands one base away. The sample belongs to a study of Tregs in tolerant kidney transplant recipients (dated by TCRdb to between 2018 and 2020). In the study overall: The transplants used related donors with nonmyeloablative bone marrow transplantation, and mixed chimerism in the human trials was transient. Before combined kidney and bone marrow transplantation, this study identified donor-specific regulatory T cells using TCRbeta sequencing and then followed those same cells after transplant. The study at large found these results: In tolerant patients, donor-specific Tregs expanded more than Tregs overall, which suggests antigen-driven rather than nonspecific expansion. The study was limited by small patient numbers, and the findings need validation in larger populations and under other immunosuppression protocols. Biological reproducibility was not directly addressed, though technical replication error appeared minimal. Expanding Tregs with activated donor B cells appeared to identify the most biologically relevant and donor-specific TCRbeta repertoire. For some patients, the PCR primers changed as time went on, which meant samples from those patients could not be compared with one another at the nucleotide level.

For TCRbeta CDR3 sequencing, genomic DNA from the sorted cells was extracted using the QIAGEN DNeasy Blood and Tissue Kit. High-throughput TCRbeta CDR3 sequencing was carried out commercially through immunoSEQ, with PCR amplification with bias correction and internal controls included. The paper's data handling went like this. Unique productive TCRbeta sequences were defined by CDR3 nucleotide sequence when primers matched and otherwise by CDR3 amino acid sequence together with Vbeta and Jbeta genes. As a correction for sorting error, sequences shared between sorted populations at a frequency ratio of 2:1 or less were discarded, and the remaining shared sequences were assigned to the higher population. Sequences were defined as donor-reactive when expanded at least 5-fold in CFSE-low cells versus unstimulated cells and present at a frequency of at least 0.01% in CFSE-low cells. Repertoire divergence was quantified by Jensen-Shannon divergence using the top 100 TCRbeta sequences ranked by frequency. For samples with multiple sequencing runs, sorting error was corrected in each run separately before the runs were combined. TCRdb's version of the immuneACCESS table is confined to in-frame rearrangements and falls short of the full clone set. An unresolved V gene accounts for under half of the shortfall where checked; the remainder is of unknown origin. That table furnishes V, J and clone size, whereas the DNA furnished D and trimming. This sample gives roughly 80,000 clones in total; 80% to 95% of them show up just once. The biggest ten clones account for roughly 0.35% of the sample.

Including the terminal cysteine and phenylalanine, the CDR3 comprises 14 residues. The only DNA kept is the CDR3, 42 bases in frame from the first base. Here V drops 7 bases and J drops 2 bases, and the junction holds 10 bases not matched to any gene. CDR1 and CDR2 (SQVTM, ANQGSEA) derive from the germline V gene. Per the publication, the time point label means: blood sample drawn before combined kidney and bone marrow transplant. Thawed PBMCs were FACS-sorted into unstimulated Tregs (CD4+CD25+CD127-), CD4+ non-Tregs (CD4+CD25-), CD4 cells and CD8 cells. Thawed PBMCs were rested overnight at 37 degrees C with 200 to 250 IU/ml IL-2 before Treg sorting. The patients were a few recipients of combined kidney and bone marrow transplants from the ITN036ST trial, and samples were available only from these trial subjects. Healthy control blood was processed to PBMCs by Ficoll density gradient and cryopreserved, and patient PBMCs were collected before and after transplant.

This specimen consisted of Tregs from blood, obtained before the transplant. The chain joins TRBV29-1 to TRBJ1-2; TRBD1 lines up with 7 middle nucleotides. This TCR came from a human donor who received a combined kidney and bone marrow transplant. The DNA reads TGCAGCGCTAGGAAGACAGGGACCAACTATGGCTACACCTTC. Its coded protein is CSARKTGTNYGYTF.